One T cell receptor beta chain is described in this entry. Its matching antigen is unknown. The length of the CDR3 is 13 residues. V lost 5 bases and J 9 bases, leaving 16 bases between the germline ends. Germline V gene data show CDR1 as MNHEY and CDR2 as SVGAGI. These data come from a study of cytomegalovirus exposure and HLA in healthy donors. Whole-study results and caveats: Presence/absence comparisons presumed near-even sequencing depth among donors.

The PCR employed 60 Vbeta primers together with 13 Jbeta primers. The repertoire was sequenced with immunoSEQ multiplex PCR; TCRdb's copy has only in-frame clones and lacks some. The sample has some 150,000 clones; roughly 85% are singletons. Sequencing was done on a sample of PBMCs. The TCR was taken from a male donor in good health and CMV-seronegative. The gene calls are TRBV6-5 and TRBJ1-2, with D perhaps matching TRBD1 (6 bases). The DNA for the CDR3 is TGTGCCAGCAGTCGGAACGGACAGACCCGCTACACCTTC. It specifies CASSRNGQTRYTF.